Detailed here is one T cell receptor (beta chain). The data were produced by immunoSEQ multiplex PCR, yet TCRdb's version contains in-frame clones alone and is incomplete. Of about 270,000 clones in the sample, about 89% were seen once. The CDR3 has 17 residues. The V gene lost 7 bases and the J gene lost 2 bases, with 24 bases spanning the gap. Per the germline V gene, CDR1 is MNHEY and CDR2 is SVGEGT. The data derive from a study of blood T cell repertoires in COVID-19. The chain recombines TRBV6-2 or TRBV6-3 with TRBJ2-7, with D possibly being TRBD1 (6 bases). The sample was PBMCs or T cells enriched from blood (not recorded which). This TCR came from a woman aged 18-29 years who had recovered from COVID-19. The CDR3 bases are TGTGCCAGCACCCCACTCGTGGCGCAACAGGGAACCTACGAGCAGTACTTC. It translates to CASTPLVAQQGTYEQYF.